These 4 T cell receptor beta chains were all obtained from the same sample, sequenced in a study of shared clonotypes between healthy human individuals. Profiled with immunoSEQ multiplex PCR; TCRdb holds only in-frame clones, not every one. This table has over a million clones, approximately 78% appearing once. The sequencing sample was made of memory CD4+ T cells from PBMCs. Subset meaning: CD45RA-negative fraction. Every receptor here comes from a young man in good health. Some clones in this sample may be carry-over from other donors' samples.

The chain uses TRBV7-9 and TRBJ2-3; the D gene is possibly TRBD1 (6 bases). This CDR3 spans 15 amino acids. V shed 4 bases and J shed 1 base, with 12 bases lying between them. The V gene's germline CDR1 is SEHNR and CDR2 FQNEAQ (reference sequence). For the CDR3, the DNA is TGTGCCAGCAGCTCCCGCCCAGGGGGCACAGATACGCAGTATTTT. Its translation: CASSSRPGGTDTQYF.

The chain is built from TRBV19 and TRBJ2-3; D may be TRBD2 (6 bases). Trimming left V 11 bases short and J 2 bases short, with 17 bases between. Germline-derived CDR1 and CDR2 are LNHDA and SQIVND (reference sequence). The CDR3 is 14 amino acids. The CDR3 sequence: CASAWRDLTDTQYF. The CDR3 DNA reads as TGTGCCTCAGCATGGCGGGACCTCACAGATACGCAGTATTTT. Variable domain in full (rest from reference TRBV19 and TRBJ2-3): DGGITQSPKYLFRKEGQNVTLSCEQNLNHDAMYWYRQDPGQGLRLIYYSQIVNDFQKGDIAEGYSVSREKKESFPLTVTSAQKNPTAFYLCASAWRDLTDTQYFGPGTRLTVL.

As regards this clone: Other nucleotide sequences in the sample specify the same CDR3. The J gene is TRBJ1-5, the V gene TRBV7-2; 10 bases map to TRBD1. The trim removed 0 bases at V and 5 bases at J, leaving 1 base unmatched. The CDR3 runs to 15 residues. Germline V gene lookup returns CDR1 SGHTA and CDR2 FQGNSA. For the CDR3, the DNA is TGTGCCAGCAGCTTAGCCGGGACAGGGGATCAGCCCCAGCATTTT. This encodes CASSLAGTGDQPQHF.

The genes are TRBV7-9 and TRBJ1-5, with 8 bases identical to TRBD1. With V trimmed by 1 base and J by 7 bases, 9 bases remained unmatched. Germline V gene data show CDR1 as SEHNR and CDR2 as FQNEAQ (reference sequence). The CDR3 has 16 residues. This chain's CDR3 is CASSLGRPGGWQPQHF. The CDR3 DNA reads TGTGCCAGCAGCTTAGGGAGGCCAGGGGGCTGGCAGCCCCAGCATTTT.